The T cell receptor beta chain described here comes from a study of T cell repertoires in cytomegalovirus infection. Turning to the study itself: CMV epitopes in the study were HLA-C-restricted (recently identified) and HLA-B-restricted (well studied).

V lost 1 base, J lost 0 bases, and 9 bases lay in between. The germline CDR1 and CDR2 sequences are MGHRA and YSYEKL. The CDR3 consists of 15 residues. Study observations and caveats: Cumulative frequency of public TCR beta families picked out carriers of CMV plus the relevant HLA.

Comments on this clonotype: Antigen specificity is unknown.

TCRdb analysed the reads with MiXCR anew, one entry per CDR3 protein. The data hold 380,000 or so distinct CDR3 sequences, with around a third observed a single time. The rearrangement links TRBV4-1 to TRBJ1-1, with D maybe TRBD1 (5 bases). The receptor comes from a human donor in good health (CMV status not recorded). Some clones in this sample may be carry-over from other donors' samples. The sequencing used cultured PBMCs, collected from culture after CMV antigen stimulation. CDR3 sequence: CASSQAQGMNTEAFF. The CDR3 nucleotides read TGCGCCAGCAGCCAAGCGCAGGGCATGAACACTGAAGCTTTCTTT.